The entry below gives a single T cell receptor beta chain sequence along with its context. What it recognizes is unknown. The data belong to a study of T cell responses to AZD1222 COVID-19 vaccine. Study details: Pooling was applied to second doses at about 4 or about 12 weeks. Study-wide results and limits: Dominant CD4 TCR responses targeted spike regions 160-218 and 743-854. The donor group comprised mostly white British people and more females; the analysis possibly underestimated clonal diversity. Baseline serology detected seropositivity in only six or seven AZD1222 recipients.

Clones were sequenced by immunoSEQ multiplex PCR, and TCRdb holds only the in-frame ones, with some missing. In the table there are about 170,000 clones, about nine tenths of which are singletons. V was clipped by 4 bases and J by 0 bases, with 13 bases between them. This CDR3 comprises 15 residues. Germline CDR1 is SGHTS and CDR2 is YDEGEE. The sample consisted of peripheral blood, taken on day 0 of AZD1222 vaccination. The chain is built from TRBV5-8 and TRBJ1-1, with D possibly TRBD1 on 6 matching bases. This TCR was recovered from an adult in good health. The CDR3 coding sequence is TGTGCCAGCAGCCCCTTACAGGGTCTGAACACTGAAGCTTTCTTT. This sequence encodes CASSPLQGLNTEAFF.